These 4 T cell receptor beta chains originate from one sample sequenced in a study of T cell responses to AZD1222 COVID-19 vaccine. Using immunoSEQ multiplex PCR, the repertoire was profiled, and TCRdb retains in-frame clones only, with some absent. The sample consists of around 58,000 clones, about 81% of them appearing once. Specimen: peripheral blood, collected on day 0 of AZD1222 vaccination. Receptors were obtained from an adult in good health.

The chain recombines TRBV6-6 with TRBJ2-7, with a possible D match to TRBD2 (5 bases). The CDR3 consists of 14 residues. The germline V and J ends were trimmed by 0 bases and 3 bases, with 9 bases remaining between them. The germline gives CDR1 MNHNY, CDR2 SVGAGI (reference sequence). This CDR3 reads CASSYSDGNYEQYF. In DNA, the CDR3 is TGTGCCAGCAGTTACTCAGACGGGAACTACGAGCAGTACTTC.

Of note for this clone: The sample carries other DNA sequences with the same CDR3. The chain couples TRBV2 to TRBJ2-1; 7 positions match TRBD1. The CDR3 contains 12 residues. Trimming removed 6 bases from V and 7 bases from J; junction bases left unmatched: 3. CDR1 is SNHLY and CDR2 is FYNNEI in the germline V gene. The CDR3: CASSADRNEQFF. For the CDR3, the DNA is TGTGCCAGCAGCGCGGACAGGAATGAGCAGTTCTTC.

This chain connects TRBV19 to TRBJ1-1; no firm D call. The CDR3 length is 14 residues. Per germline, CDR1 LNHDA and CDR2 SQIVND (reference sequence). Trimming stripped 5 bases from V and 1 base from J, with 11 bases between. CDR3 protein: CASSQYSRNTEAFF. CDR3 coding DNA: TGTGCCAGTAGTCAATACAGCAGGAACACTGAAGCTTTCTTT.

The chain carries TRBV19 and TRBJ2-5; D might be TRBD1 (5 bases). Deletions cut 6 bases from V and 3 bases from J, with 8 bases between. Germline assignment: CDR1 LNHDA and CDR2 SQIVND (reference sequence). The CDR3 totals 12 residues. The CDR3 spells CASSVREETQYF. The CDR3 nucleotides read TGTGCCAGTAGCGTCAGGGAAGAGACCCAGTACTTC.